Listed below are T cell receptor beta chains from one sample, sequenced in a study of a mutant IDH1 vaccine in newly diagnosed glioma. The antigens for these receptors are not known. The method was immunoSEQ multiplex PCR; TCRdb's version includes in-frame clones alone and lacks a portion of them. This sample has roughly 26,000 clones; around four fifths occur once, and the top ten carry roughly a third. The starting material was PBMCs, obtained from a glioma patient whose treatment included an IDH1 peptide vaccine. The receptors shown here come from a man aged 25 to 40 with glioma. CDR3s include the opening cysteine and the closing phenylalanine or tryptophan. The D gene is left open where the match is weak. Clone size is stated in some rows and not others, as once, few, many or a class when expanded.

J | V | size | D | CDR3 | DNA
TRBJ2-2 | TRBV2 | . | TRBD1 | CASSVIQGTGELFF | TGTGCCAGCAGTGTGATACAGGGGACCGGGGAGCTGTTTTTT
TRBJ2-1 | TRBV2 | . | . | CASSESAGLEFF | TGTGCCAGCAGTGAATCAGCGGGTCTTGAGTTCTTC
TRBJ1-1 | TRBV7-9 | . | . | CASSLAAPGNTEAFF | TGTGCCAGCAGCTTAGCGGCCCCGGGGAACACTGAAGCTTTCTTT
TRBJ2-1 | TRBV10-3 | . | . | CAISGAQQGVSNEQFF | TGTGCCATCAGTGGGGCGCAACAGGGAGTATCCAATGAGCAGTTCTTC
TRBJ1-2 | TRBV30 | . | . | CAWSVPTGDGYGYTF | TGTGCCTGGAGTGTACCGACGGGGGACGGCTATGGCTACACCTTC
TRBJ1-2 | TRBV6-1 | . | TRBD1 | CASSENRGGFDGYTF | TGTGCCAGCAGTGAAAACAGGGGAGGGTTTGATGGCTACACCTTC
TRBJ2-7 | TRBV5-1 | . | . | CASNTGFGSYEQYF | TGCGCCAGCAATACCGGGTTCGGCTCCTACGAGCAGTACTTC
TRBJ1-4 | TRBV28 | . | TRBD1 | CASSLSGTGVGEKLFF | TGTGCCAGCAGTTTATCGGGGACAGGGGTAGGGGAAAAACTGTTTTTT
TRBJ2-7 | TRBV5-1 | few | TRBD1 | CASSPAGRGTEQYF | TGCGCCAGCAGCCCGGCTGGCAGGGGGACCGAGCAGTACTTC
TRBJ2-1 | TRBV5-1 | . | TRBD2 | CASRSTRLAGGYNEQFF | TGCGCCAGCAGATCAACGAGACTAGCGGGGGGGTACAATGAGCAGTTCTTC
TRBJ2-1 | TRBV19 | . | . | CASTSRGEQFF | TGTGCCAGTACCAGTCGTGGTGAGCAGTTCTTC
TRBJ1-5 | TRBV7-8 | . | . | CASSLRSGNQPQHF | TGTGCCAGCAGCTTACGTTCTGGCAATCAGCCCCAGCATTTT
TRBJ1-2 | TRBV7-2 | . | . | CASSLSGGYTF | TGTGCCAGCAGCCTGAGCGGGGGCTACACCTTC